The 20 T cell receptor beta chains listed next were all sequenced from one sample in a study of beta chain features in type 1 diabetes. Findings of the study overall: Moderate yet significant TCRB CDR3 shortening was seen in Type 1 diabetes patients in all four CD4+ subsets.

The antigens for these receptors are not known. Expressed TCRB transcripts were sequenced after all isolated RNA was converted to cDNA. Assay used: immunoSEQ multiplex PCR; TCRdb lists only in-frame clones, some missing. Here the sample spans 630,000 or so clones, roughly an eighth being singletons. Sequencing used naive CD4+ T cells from blood. The receptor set was obtained from a young man with type 1 diabetes.

This clone was detected a few times. A much more abundant neighbour one base away suggests this may be a read error. This sample also contains other DNA sequences that code for the same CDR3. The chain employs TRBV28 and TRBJ2-7; D is undetermined. The CDR3 runs 11 residues. V dropped 6 bases and J dropped 0 bases, with 3 bases sitting between them. Germline V gene data show CDR1 as MDHEN and CDR2 as SYDVKM. CDR3 sequence: CASSFSYEQYF. The CDR3 DNA sequence: TGTGCCAGCAGCTTCTCCTACGAGCAGTACTTC.

In its sample, this clone was seen a few times. The chain links TRBV6-5 to TRBJ2-1, with TRBD2 matching over 9 bases. The CDR3 has 16 amino acids. The junction had 6 bases not matched to a gene; V was cut back by 0 bases and J by 6 bases. The germline V gene encodes CDR1 MNHEY and CDR2 SVGAGI. CDR3 region: CASSYSKGLASNEQFF. The CDR3 bases are TGTGCCAGCAGTTACTCGAAGGGACTAGCAAGCAATGAGCAGTTCTTC.

The rearrangement joins TRBV18 to TRBJ2-7, with TRBD2 identical over 11 bases. Germline CDR1 reads KGHSH; CDR2 reads LQKENI. V trimming: 2 bases; J trimming: 0 bases; junction bases outside the gene matches: 6. This CDR3 region has 17 residues. CDR3 bases: TGTGCCAGCTCACCAACTAGCGGGAGAGGGGGCTCCTACGAGCAGTACTTC. Translating gives CASSPTSGRGGSYEQYF.

This clone turned up a few times. Other DNA sequences of this sample code for an identical CDR3. This chain joins TRBV29-1 and TRBJ1-5; tentatively, D is TRBD1 (5 bases). Per the germline V gene, CDR1 is SQVTM and CDR2 is ANQGSEA. The CDR3 extends over 13 amino acids. Trimming cost V 4 bases and J 0 bases, with 7 bases left between them. The CDR3 reads CSVAGNSNQPQHF. In DNA, the CDR3 is TGCAGCGTTGCAGGGAATAGCAATCAGCCCCAGCATTTT.

The gene calls are TRBV11-2 and TRBJ2-1; 13 positions match TRBD2. This CDR3 is built from 15 residues. The ends lost 3 bases at V and 12 bases at J; junction bases unmatched: 8. Germline assignment: CDR1 SGHAT and CDR2 FQNNGV. The CDR3 is CASSLGLAGPMGQFF. CDR3 DNA sequence: TGTGCCAGCAGCTTGGGACTAGCGGGGCCAATGGGGCAGTTCTTC.

The chain is built from TRBV15 and TRBJ2-1; D could derive from TRBD1 or TRBD2 (5 bases each). Trimming stripped 1 base from V and 15 bases from J, with 16 bases between. Looked up from germline, CDR1 is LNHNV and CDR2 is YYDKDF (reference sequence). This CDR3 has 13 residues. The CDR3 protein is CATSRGTAGDAFF. CDR3 DNA: TGTGCCACCAGCAGAGGGACTGCCGGGGACGCGTTCTTC.

The chain links TRBV5-1 to TRBJ1-2; D gene ambiguous. Germline V gene data show CDR1 as SGHRS and CDR2 as YFSETQ. Trimming removed 6 bases at V and 4 bases at J, with 16 bases between. The CDR3 runs to 14 residues. The CDR3 coding sequence is TGCGCCAGCAACCCGGACGGCCACCCCTATGGCTACACCTTC. It yields the protein CASNPDGHPYGYTF.

The V gene is TRBV11-1, the J gene TRBJ2-1; possibly TRBD1 or TRBD2 for D (5 bases each). Deletions cut 0 bases from V and 6 bases from J, with 12 bases between. The CDR3 spans 15 residues. In germline, CDR1 is SGHAT, CDR2 FQDESV (reference sequence). CDR3 DNA sequence: TGTGCCAGCAGCTTAGCCGGAGGACACGCCAATGAGCAGTTCTTC. It is translated as CASSLAGGHANEQFF.

The genes are TRBV5-1 and TRBJ2-7; 8 nucleotides agree with TRBD1. The CDR3 has 15 residues. CDR1 SGHRS and CDR2 YFSETQ come from the germline V gene. The trim removed 0 bases at V and 4 bases at J, leaving 6 bases unmatched. This chain's CDR3 is CASSLDRGDWYEQYF. DNA for the CDR3: TGCGCCAGCAGCTTGGACAGGGGGGATTGGTACGAGCAGTACTTC.

The V and J genes are TRBV2 and TRBJ1-1; D may be TRBD1 (6 bases). CDR1 SNHLY and CDR2 FYNNEI come from the germline V gene. CDR3 length equals 14 residues. V was clipped by 6 bases and J by 6 bases, with 17 bases between them. The CDR3 region has the DNA TGTGCCAGCAGGCCTCAGGGGCTGACCGCTGAAGCTTTCTTT. Translated: CASRPQGLTAEAFF.

This clone was seen only a few times. This CDR3 is CASGLTGVPGELFF. CDR3 bases: TGTGCTAGTGGTTTGACAGGGGTTCCCGGGGAGCTGTTTTTT. The chain links TRBV12-5 to TRBJ2-2; 7 nucleotides match TRBD1. The J segment lost 6 bases and the V segment lost 2 bases, leaving 3 bases of the junction unmatched. Germline V lookup: CDR1 LGHNT, CDR2 FRNRAP. CDR3 length: 14 amino acids. Together with reference TRBV12-5 and TRBJ2-2, the CDR3 gives the full variable domain: DARVTQTPRHKVTEMGQEVTMRCQPILGHNTVFWYRQTMMQGLELLAYFRNRAPLDDSGMPKDRFSAEMPDATLATLKIQPSEPRDSAVYFCASGLTGVPGELFFGEGSRLTVL.

J is TRBJ2-1 and V is TRBV10-3; D may correspond to TRBD1 or TRBD2 (5 bases each). The germline V and J ends were trimmed by 11 bases and 8 bases, with 16 bases remaining between them. The germline gives CDR1 ENHRY, CDR2 SYGVKD. The CDR3 runs 12 residues. The CDR3 coding sequence is TGTGCCTCTCGTTCGGGGCCGTATGAGCAGTTCTTC. It codes for CASRSGPYEQFF.

This clone was seen more than once but under ten times. The J gene is TRBJ2-2, the V gene TRBV29-1; D is uncertain. Trimming took off 1 base at V and 1 base at J, with 16 bases between the two ends. The CDR3 is 17 residues long. Per germline, CDR1 SQVTM and CDR2 ANQGSEA. The DNA for the CDR3 is TGCAGCGTTGAAGCCGACAAGGCCCAAAGGAACACCGGGGAGCTGTTTTTT. Translating it yields CSVEADKAQRNTGELFF.

The chain recombines TRBV9 with TRBJ2-7; the match to TRBD2 covers 7 bases. The CDR3 extends over 16 amino acids. The V segment lost 4 bases and the J segment 0 bases; nucleotides outside the gene matches: 10. In germline, CDR1 is SGDLS, CDR2 YYNGEE. This chain's CDR3 is CASSPRGSGGSYEQYF. CDR3 DNA sequence: TGTGCCAGCAGCCCTCGCGGTTCGGGGGGCTCCTACGAGCAGTACTTC.

This chain connects TRBV4-1 to TRBJ2-2, with 7 bases lining up with TRBD2. Germline V lookup: CDR1 MGHRA, CDR2 YSYEKL. The V gene end was trimmed by 4 bases and the J gene end by 7 bases; junction bases not matched to a gene: 3. CDR3 length: 13 residues. The CDR3 bases are TGCGCCAGCAGCCGGACTAGACGCGGGGAGCTGTTTTTT. It specifies CASSRTRRGELFF.

This clone was seen a handful of times. The J gene is TRBJ1-4, the V gene TRBV30; D is possibly TRBD1 (5 bases). This CDR3 has 15 amino acids. Germline CDR1 is GTSNPN and CDR2 is SVGIG (reference sequence). V lost 2 bases, J lost 4 bases, and 14 bases lay in between. The DNA for the CDR3 is TGTGCCTGGAGTCCACCCGGGACGGTTAATGAAAAACTGTTTTTT. It encodes CAWSPPGTVNEKLFF.

V is TRBV19 and J is TRBJ2-7; 9 bases line up with TRBD2. J was trimmed by 0 bases and V by 5 bases; bases with no gene match: 2. Germline lookup yields CDR1 LNHDA and CDR2 SQIVND (reference sequence). This CDR3 is built from 14 residues. In DNA form, the CDR3 reads TGTGCCAGTAGTCTAGCGGGGCCCTCCTACGAGCAGTACTTC. It translates to CASSLAGPSYEQYF.

The rearrangement links TRBV30 to TRBJ2-7, with D possibly matching TRBD1 (6 bases). Trimming shortened V by 4 bases and J by 1 base, and 20 bases separated the two germline ends. This CDR3 contains 16 residues. In germline, CDR1 is GTSNPN, CDR2 SVGIG (reference sequence). The CDR3 DNA reads TGTGCCTGGAAACAAACAACAGGGCTAAGGTCCTACGAGCAGTACTTC. The encoded protein is CAWKQTTGLRSYEQYF.

Here the CDR3 reads CASSSAGTSYEQYF. Here the CDR3 DNA reads TGTGCCAGCAGCTCAGCCGGGACTAGCTACGAGCAGTACTTC. The chain joins TRBV5-6 to TRBJ2-7, with 8 bases matching TRBD2. Germline V gene sequence: CDR1 SGHDT, CDR2 YYEEEE. J was trimmed by 3 bases and V by 3 bases; bases with no gene match: 5. This CDR3 has 14 amino acids.

This clone turned up a few times. The sample carries other DNA sequences with the same CDR3. V is TRBV30 and J is TRBJ1-1; D gene ambiguous. Germline loops: CDR1 GTSNPN, CDR2 SVGIG (reference sequence). V was trimmed by 0 bases and J by 1 base, leaving 6 bases between them. The CDR3 is 13 residues long. CDR3 loop: CAWSVVRNTEAFF. In DNA form, the CDR3 reads TGTGCCTGGAGTGTGGTACGGAACACTGAAGCTTTCTTT.